The rows below give T cell receptor beta chains drawn from one sample of a study of T cells in localized non-small cell lung cancer. Assay used: immunoSEQ multiplex PCR; TCRdb lists only in-frame clones, some missing. The sample lists around 140,000 clones; 80% to 90% were seen once. The sequencing used peripheral blood, collected before any cancer treatment. The receptor source for this set is a female donor over 55 with stage I lung adenocarcinoma. Both conserved end residues are part of each CDR3. A D gene is named only where the DNA matches it firmly. Expanded clones get a size class; other rows say once, few or many, or leave the size out.

TRBV9	.	.	TRBJ2-2	TGTGCCAGCAGCCCAACGGGACGGATGAACACCGGGGAGCTGTTTTTT	CASSPTGRMNTGELFF
TRBV28	.	.	TRBJ2-6	TGTGCCAGCAAGTCGAATTTGGGCTCTGGGGCCAACGTCCTGACTTTC	CASKSNLGSGANVLTF
TRBV5-1	TRBD2	.	TRBJ2-1	TGCGCCAGCAGCTTGGGGCTAGCGGGAAATGAGCAGTTCTTC	CASSLGLAGNEQFF
TRBV4-1	TRBD1	.	TRBJ2-5	TGCGCCAGCAGCCAAGATCCGCCAGGGGGCGTGCTGGAAACCCAGTACTTC	CASSQDPPGGVLETQYF
TRBV9	.	.	TRBJ2-3	TGTGCCAGCAGCCCCGTGGAAATGGTCGCTAGCACAGATACGCAGTATTTT	CASSPVEMVASTDTQYF
TRBV6-5	.	many	TRBJ1-2	TGTGCCAGCAGTTACATAGGGGTTTCCTATGGCTACACCTTC	CASSYIGVSYGYTF
TRBV28	.	.	TRBJ2-7	TGTGCCAGCAGTTTAAGCGCCCGTCCGACGCAGTACTTC	CASSLSARPTQYF
TRBV15	.	.	TRBJ2-2	TGTGCCACCAGCAGAGATCAGCACGGCGGGGAGCTGTTTTTT	CATSRDQHGGELFF
TRBV2	.	.	TRBJ1-1	TGTGCCAGCAGCCCCGGGACTGTCAACACTGAAGCTTTCTTT	CASSPGTVNTEAFF
TRBV30	.	.	TRBJ1-5	TGTGCCTGGAGTGTACGTAGGGGGGGGTATCAGCCCCAGCATTTT	CAWSVRRGGYQPQHF
TRBV30	.	.	TRBJ2-2	TGTGCCTGTTACGGACTTTCGAACACCGGGGAGCTGTTTTTT	CACYGLSNTGELFF
TRBV27	.	.	TRBJ1-1	TGTGCCAGCAGTTTTTACTCGGGGAGGCCGAACACTGAAGCTTTCTTT	CASSFYSGRPNTEAFF
TRBV29-1	TRBD2	.	TRBJ2-3	TGCAGCGTTGATGGGTATAGCGGGGCCGGGACAGATACGCAGTATTTT	CSVDGYSGAGTDTQYF
TRBV5-1	.	.	TRBJ2-3	TGCGCCAGCAGCTTACCTAGTATCACAGATACGCAGTATTTT	CASSLPSITDTQYF
TRBV9	.	.	TRBJ2-5	TGTGCCAGCAGCGTAGTCCCGGGACAACGGGAGACCCAGTACTTC	CASSVVPGQRETQYF
TRBV28	TRBD1	.	TRBJ2-6	TGTGCCAGCAGTTTAGGACAGGGTCTGACTGGGGCCAACGTCCTGACTTTC	CASSLGQGLTGANVLTF
TRBV19	TRBD2	.	TRBJ2-5	TGTGCCAGTAGTAATCCGGGACTAGGATCAGAGACCCAGTACTTC	CASSNPGLGSETQYF
TRBV5-1	.	.	TRBJ1-1	TGCGCCAGCAGCTTGGGGGCGGGGACCAAGAACACTGAAGCTTTCTTT	CASSLGAGTKNTEAFF
TRBV5-5	.	once	TRBJ2-7	TGTGCCAGCAGCTTGCAAGCCGGGGACTTATACGAGCAGTACTTC	CASSLQAGDLYEQYF
TRBV5-4	.	.	TRBJ2-5	TGTGCCAGCAGCTTGACTAGGTACCAAGAGACCCAGTACTTC	CASSLTRYQETQYF
TRBV11-3	.	.	TRBJ2-6	TGTGCCAGCAGTGGGGGCTCTGGGGCCAACGTCCTGACTTTC	CASSGGSGANVLTF
TRBV28	TRBD2	.	TRBJ2-7	TGTGCCAGCAGTTCTAGCGGGAGTATCGATTACGAGCAGTACTTC	CASSSSGSIDYEQYF
TRBV6-5	TRBD2	medium-sized	TRBJ2-1	TGTGCCAGCACTATTACCGATAGCGGGACACAGCAGTTCTTC	CASTITDSGTQQFF
TRBV10-3	TRBD1	.	TRBJ1-5	TGTGCCATCAGTGAGTCGACGGGACAGGGGGCGGGTCAGCCCCAGCATTTT	CAISESTGQGAGQPQHF
TRBV1	.	.	TRBJ2-5	TGCACCAGCAGCCAGGATCCGGGACCCTCCCAAGAGACCCAGTACTTC	CTSSQDPGPSQETQYF
TRBV7-8	TRBD1	once	TRBJ1-5	TGTGCCAGCAGCAAGCGACAGGGAATGAGGAGCAATCAGCCCCAGCATTTT	CASSKRQGMRSNQPQHF
TRBV6-5	.	.	TRBJ1-3	TGTGCCAGCAGTTCCACTGGTCTCTCTGGAAACACCATATATTTT	CASSSTGLSGNTIYF
TRBV6-5	TRBD1	.	TRBJ1-2	TGTGCCAGCAGTTACCGACAGGGTGATGGCTACACCTTC	CASSYRQGDGYTF
TRBV2	.	.	TRBJ2-3	TGTGCCAGCGTCTACGGCACAGATACGCAGTATTTT	CASVYGTDTQYF
TRBV11-1	.	.	TRBJ2-1	TGTGCCAGCAGCTTATCCCGAGCAGCCGGGTCCAATGAGCAGTTCTTC	CASSLSRAAGSNEQFF
TRBV2	.	.	TRBJ2-1	TGTGCCAGCCGAGCGGGACAGTACAATGAGCAGTTCTTC	CASRAGQYNEQFF
TRBV7-9	.	.	TRBJ2-3	TGTGCCAGCAGCTTTCCAGCGCTAGGGGCAGATACGCAGTATTTT	CASSFPALGADTQYF
TRBV2	TRBD2	.	TRBJ2-1	TGTGCCAGCAGGCAGGGACTAGCGGGGCCCTCGCAGTTCTTC	CASRQGLAGPSQFF
TRBV9	.	.	TRBJ2-7	TGTGCCAGCAGCGTTGCGGGACAGAACGGCGAGCAGTACTTC	CASSVAGQNGEQYF
TRBV29-1	TRBD1	.	TRBJ2-7	TGCAGCGTTGAGGGACAGGGATTCTACGAGCAGTACTTC	CSVEGQGFYEQYF
TRBV7-2	.	.	TRBJ2-7	TGTGCCAGCAGCAAATCACTGGGGTCTAACTACGAGCAGTACTTC	CASSKSLGSNYEQYF
TRBV28	.	.	TRBJ2-7	TGTGCCAGCAGTTTCGGGGAATTGTTAACCTACGAGCAGTACTTC	CASSFGELLTYEQYF
TRBV6-1	TRBD1	.	TRBJ1-5	TGTGCCAGCAGTGGCACAGGGGGCGCGGGGTCCAATCAGCCCCAGCATTTT	CASSGTGGAGSNQPQHF
TRBV28	.	.	TRBJ2-7	TGTGCCAGCAGGCCTCGGACTCTATACTCCTACGAGCAGTACTTC	CASRPRTLYSYEQYF
TRBV5-3	.	.	TRBJ1-5	TGTGCCAGAACTCGGACCGATAGCAATCAGCCCCAGCATTTT	CARTRTDSNQPQHF
TRBV7-8	.	.	TRBJ2-3	TGTGCCAGCAGCTTCGGGACCTCTAGGTCAGATACGCAGTATTTT	CASSFGTSRSDTQYF
TRBV7-2	.	.	TRBJ2-1	TGTGCCAGCAGTAACCTCAAAACCGGCAGGGATACCCAAAAGAGCGGGTTCTTC	CASSNLKTGRDTQKSGFF
TRBV19	.	.	TRBJ1-3	TGTGCCAGTAGAACACCTCACAGACGCTCTGGAAACACCATATATTTT	CASRTPHRRSGNTIYF
TRBV27	.	.	TRBJ2-7	TGTGCCAGCAGTTTAAGGACGGGAACAGGGCAGACCTACGAGCAGTACTTC	CASSLRTGTGQTYEQYF